This T cell receptor (beta chain) was captured in a study of tumor-infiltrating lymphocytes in primary liver carcinoma. The CDR3 has 17 residues. CDR1 is MNHEY and CDR2 is SVGAGI in the germline V gene. Constant-region priming of around 500 ng total RNA yielded TCR beta cDNA. Nested multiplex PCR, run for three rounds with slightly modified ARM-PCR, yielded TCR beta libraries. In the first two PCR rounds, TRBV1-TRBV30 forward primers were paired with a C-beta reverse primer, and each round lasted approximately 10 cycles. Each CDR3 protein gets one entry after TCRdb re-called the multiplex PCR reads with MiXCR. The data hold over 100,000 distinct CDR3 sequences, with around 70% observed a single time. From unsorted bulk tissue weighing roughly 17-31 mg, DNA and RNA were co-extracted.

This TCR derives from a woman aged 55-70 years with primary liver carcinoma and hepatitis B virus infection. The chain is built from TRBV6-5 and TRBJ2-3; 8 bases map to TRBD2. The sequencing input was tumor-adjacent normal liver tissue. The CDR3 DNA reads TGTACTAGTAGCCGACTAGCGCCGAGTGGGGGCACAGATACGCAGTATTTT. Residues: CTSSRLAPSGGTDTQYF.